The 9 T cell receptor beta chains below all came from one sample that was sequenced in a study of T cell clonality in common variable immunodeficiency. Clones were read by immunoSEQ multiplex PCR, and TCRdb kept only the in-frame ones, dropping some. This record lists approximately 81,000 clones, none seen once only, and the top ten clones contain 0.8%. Sequencing input: peripheral blood mononuclear cells. All receptors derive from a person between 18 and 75 years old in good health.

This clone appeared many times. The DNA ends 3 residues before the CDR3 does, and the rest of the CDR3 is filled in from the germline J gene. This chain links TRBV18 with TRBJ1-2, with D maybe TRBD1 (6 bases). Germline-derived CDR1 and CDR2 are KGHSH and LQKENI. The CDR3 has 17 residues. Deletions cut 3 bases from V and 3 bases from J, with 20 bases between. CDR3 DNA, as far as it was read: TGTGCCAGCTCACCCTTACCCGGACAGACCTCCTACTATGGC. Its translation: CASSPLPGQTSYYG. The entire CDR3 protein is CASSPLPGQTSYYGYTF.

This clone was counted ten times or more. The read halts 3 residues ahead of the CDR3 end, with the missing end drawn from the germline J gene. The chain is built from TRBV10-3 and TRBJ2-1; D is possibly TRBD2 (6 bases). V was pared by 4 bases and J by 6 bases, with 13 bases between. The CDR3 has 14 amino acids. The germline V gene encodes CDR1 ENHRY and CDR2 SYGVKD. The DNA read from the CDR3 is TGTGCCATCAGTGTTGAGCGGGCTCGCAATGAG. This sequence encodes CAISVERARNE. From start to end, the CDR3 is CAISVERARNEQFF.

This clone has more than one count but fewer than ten. The read terminates 3 residues before the CDR3 end, so the remaining end is supplied by the germline J gene. J is TRBJ2-7 and V is TRBV18, with 10 bases matching TRBD2. J was trimmed by 3 bases and V by 3 bases; bases with no gene match: 8. Germline CDR1 reads KGHSH; CDR2 reads LQKENI. The CDR3 extends over 16 amino acids. Incomplete CDR3 DNA: TGTGCCAGCTCACCCCTTACTAGCGGGGACCTCTACGAG. Its translation is CASSPLTSGDLYE. The CDR3 in full is CASSPLTSGDLYEQYF.

Many counts were recorded for this clone. The read comes to an end 3 residues before the CDR3 does, leaving the germline J gene to fill in the end. The genes are TRBV5-1 and TRBJ2-7, with 8 bases identical to TRBD1. Germline trimming cut 3 bases from V and 3 bases from J; bases unmatched to any gene: 2. This CDR3 region has 13 residues. Looked up from germline, CDR1 is SGHRS and CDR2 is YFSETQ. The CDR3 loop reads CASSYGQGYEQYF. The CDR3 DNA, read in part, is TGCGCCAGCAGCTATGGACAGGGCTACGAG.

This clone was detected many times. The sequenced CDR3 bases are TGTGCCTGTAAAGCGAACACC. It codes for CACKANT. The entire CDR3 is CACKANTIYF. This rearrangement joins TRBV30 to TRBJ1-3; D remains ambiguous. The read is 3 residues too short to cover the CDR3 end, so that end is filled in from the germline J gene. V was shortened by 6 bases and J by 7 bases, with 7 bases between the two germline ends. Per the germline V gene, CDR1 is GTSNPN and CDR2 is SVGIG (reference sequence). The CDR3 totals 10 residues.

This clone was observed many times. The read terminates 3 residues ahead of where the CDR3 ends, so the germline J gene completes it. The sample carries other DNA sequences with the same CDR3. The genes are TRBV20-1 and TRBJ2-7; 7 bases match TRBD2. Germline V CDR1 and CDR2: DFQATT, SNEGSKA (reference sequence). The CDR3 sequence is 15 residues long. V shed 2 bases and J 1 base; nucleotides not matched to a gene: 8. The CDR3 sequence: CSARSLAVLSYEQYF. Incomplete CDR3 DNA: TGCAGTGCTAGAAGCCTAGCGGTTCTTTCCTACGAG.

This clone was counted at least ten times. The read falls 3 residues short of the CDR3 end, and the missing part is taken from the germline J gene. The J gene is TRBJ1-1, the V gene TRBV3-1 (or the pseudogene TRBV3-2); TRBD1 matches at 9 bases. Germline V gene sequence: CDR1 LGHDT, CDR2 YNNKEL (reference sequence). The CDR3 contains 14 residues. V lost 7 bases and J lost 6; bases outside the gene matches: 9. This CDR3 reads CASTGTGKRPEAFF. The DNA read from the CDR3 is TGTGCCAGCACTGGGACAGGGAAGAGACCTGAA.

This clone was found many times. The read falls 3 residues short of the CDR3 end, and the missing part is taken from the germline J gene. The chain carries TRBV12-3 or TRBV12-4 and TRBJ2-4, with a tentative D call TRBD1 (6 bases). There are 14 residues in the CDR3. Trimming pared 4 bases from V and 3 bases from J, leaving 10 bases between. Incomplete CDR3 DNA: TGTGCCAGCAGTTCAGGACAGATCAAAAACATT. This translates into CASSSGQIKNI. The full CDR3 sequence reads CASSSGQIKNIQYF.

About this clone: The read gets to within 3 residues of the CDR3 end, and the germline J gene fills in the rest. The rearrangement links TRBV7-2 to TRBJ2-1, with TRBD2 as a possible D gene (5 bases). The V gene lost 0 bases and the J gene lost 6 bases, with 9 bases spanning the gap. In germline, CDR1 is SGHTA, CDR2 FQGNSA. The CDR3 runs 14 residues. The CDR3 loop is CASSLAGGPNEQFF. The part of the CDR3 DNA that was read is TGTGCCAGCAGCTTAGCGGGCGGGCCCAATGAG.